The subject of this entry is one T cell receptor gamma chain. This clone's antigen is unknown. The record has no base qualities; no much larger clone is one base away. The source of the sample is a study of intestinal T cells in coeliac disease (dated by TCRdb to the early 2020s). Background for the entire study: In the TRG cohort, the mean age of coeliac patients was around 17 years compared with 50 to 55 years for controls, so the coeliac patients were much younger than the controls. Duodenal biopsies from 30 to 35 coeliac disease patients and under 25 non-coeliac controls made up a second, larger TCR-gamma (TRG) cohort. The TCR-delta (TRD) cohort included duodenal biopsies from about 11 coeliac disease patients and about 11 non-coeliac controls.

The CDR3 has 14 amino acids, counting the end cysteine and phenylalanine. Left in the record is the CDR3 DNA by itself, 42 bases read in frame from the first base. Trimming accounts for 10 bases at V and 7 bases at J, while the number of junction bases matched to no gene is 15. The germline V gene yields VENAVY for CDR1 and YDSYNSRV for CDR2. What the authors observed across the whole study: Repeated CDR3 amino acid sequences could not be distinguished from PCR duplicates in the analysis. FFPE-derived DNA was found to be relatively degraded, and loss of a proportion of TCR sequences in each sample was likely caused by this degradation. TRG clustering correctly classified most of the roughly 54 biopsies (around 94%), with a reported leave-one-out accuracy of around 87%. The coeliac group and the control group were significantly different in age, but an analysis split by age did not give significant classification. In training, clustering based on TRD kmers put every one of the 22 biopsies in the right class, and the leave-one-out accuracy was reported as 91%.

For each case, genomic DNA was extracted from ten 5-um FFPE scrolls with the QIAamp DNA FFPE tissue kit. Fully anonymised formalin-fixed paraffin-embedded duodenal biopsies surplus to diagnostic needs were used to test TCR repertoire-based classification of coeliac disease. Receptor amplification or capture employed multiplex PCR. Sequenced using an Ion Torrent PGM. TRG repertoires were amplified from about 200 ng of biopsy DNA with the LymphoTrack kit, in which Illumina adapters are carried by the primers. TRG amplicons were cleaned up with AMPure XP beads, measured on a 2100 Bioanalyzer, and combined in equimolar amounts. TRG libraries were sequenced on an Ion PGM instrument. The authors processed their data as follows. Reads in which more than 10% of nucleotides fell below the per-patient third-quartile quality score were removed with FastX. Reads were aligned with IMGT/HighV-QUEST to assign V, D and J genes, identify CDR3 regions and assess functionality. Sequences were converted to amino acids, and every sequence predicted to be non-functional was removed. CDR3s were broken into kmers both with and without positional annotation, kmer frequencies were analysed by PCA, and samples were clustered using each of the 1023 combinations of PCs 1-10. Classification was validated by leave-one-out cross-validation, in which parameters were re-optimised on the remaining samples each time. Shannon diversity was calculated using the vegan R package from repeated random subsamples equal to the lowest read count. Identical DNA sequences were merged into single rows after TCRdb reprocessed the public reads with CATT. The authors' filters were not applied to this entry. In this sample the table shows fewer than 1,400 gamma-chain clones, 50% to 70% of which occur a single time. The ten largest account for 12% of the sample.

This TCR was recovered from a human donor with celiac disease. Input material: a duodenal biopsy. The sequence is built from TRGV8 and TRGJP1. CDR3 reads: CATCRWPLGWFKIF. The sequence in DNA is TGTGCCACTTGTCGGTGGCCACTTGGTTGGTTCAAGATATTT.